This T cell receptor beta chain originates from a study of T cells in Graves' hyperthyroidism and ophthalmopathy. Amplification of TCR beta CDR3 regions used RNA as the template. HTBI primers were used for first-round RT-PCR of the TCR CDR3. TCRdb redid the calling of the multiplex PCR reads with MiXCR, one entry per CDR3 protein. The sample contains about 380,000 distinct CDR3 sequences, less than 20% of which appear only once. CDR1 and CDR2 (germline): DFQATT, SNEGSKA (reference sequence). The CDR3 runs 13 residues. Trimming removed 4 bases from V and 5 bases from J, with 13 bases in between. The sequence came from a man aged 18 to 29 with Graves' ophthalmopathy. Sequenced: blood. The gene calls are TRBV20-1 and TRBJ2-3; D is possibly TRBD1 (6 bases). This CDR3 is CSAKWTAIDTQYF. Here the CDR3 DNA reads TGCAGTGCTAAATGGACAGCCATAGATACGCAGTATTTT.